This TCR beta chain was profiled in a study of blood T cells in healthy people across ages. Points from the study as a whole: From one million sequenced T cells, diversity estimates were lower bounds. Among T cells, TCR beta diversity per million cells dropped roughly linearly as age rose.

The use of a sample-barcoded 5' primer and a J-beta primer mix characterized a second PCR of roughly 6 to 11 cycles. TCRdb called the 5' RACE reads again in MiXCR, with one record for every CDR3 protein. The sample contains more than 800,000 distinct CDR3 sequences, around 30% of which appear only once. As regards this clonotype: Antigen unknown. A junction boundary mismatches the germline segment, possibly from a read error.

Investigators took about 9.4 milliliters of peripheral blood from every donor. CDR1 is SGHTA and CDR2 is FQGNSA in the germline V gene. CDR3 length: 13 residues. The receptor was derived from a woman aged 80 or older in good health. Sequenced input: blood. J is TRBJ2-7 and V is TRBV7-2; D call uncertain. Gene TRBJ2-5 matches the end of the DNA better, so the J call may be wrong. CDR3 sequence (DNA): TGTGTCAGCAGCTTAGGGTTCCAAGAGACCCAGTACTTC. Amino acid sequence: CVSSLGFQETQYF.